One TCR beta chain is described in this entry. Its antigen remains unknown. This entry comes from a study of cytomegalovirus exposure and HLA in healthy donors. Looking at the study overall: An earlier analysis identified approximately 110 million unique TCR beta sequences in some 170 million T cells. General study findings and limits: TRBV6-2, TRBV6-3 and other indistinguishable V segments were excluded. Published work reported that the classifier diagnosed cytomegalovirus status with high specificity and sensitivity.

V gave up 0 bases and J gave up 0 bases, with 17 bases separating them. The CDR3 contains 19 residues. Germline CDR1 is MNHNS and CDR2 is SASEGT. Vbeta (60) and Jbeta (13) primers were used in the PCR. Using immunoSEQ multiplex PCR, the repertoire was profiled, and TCRdb retains in-frame clones only, with some absent. Of around 150,000 clones listed, about 79% were seen once; the top ten hold around 15%. The chain links TRBV6-1 to TRBJ1-4; no reliable D call. Sequenced input: PBMCs. The sequence derives from a man between 50 and 59 years old in good health and CMV-seropositive. CDR3 nucleotide sequence: TGTGCCAGCAGTGAAGCGCGGCTGACCAACTCCCCAACTAATGAAAAACTGTTTTTT. As protein: CASSEARLTNSPTNEKLFF.